This T cell receptor beta chain was observed in a study of cytomegalovirus exposure and HLA in healthy donors (dated 2017 in TCRdb). In terms of the full investigation: In an earlier analysis of several hundred of the donors, about 260 Gb of sequence data and approximately 120 million unique TCR beta sequences from 150 million to 200 million T cells were reported. An early release that covered about 600 HLA-typed donors contained 250 to 350 gigabases of sequencing data and about 93 million unique TCR sequences. The genetic ancestry cluster associated with self-reported Caucasian donors included over 80% of the approximately 400 genotyped donors. The study aimed to test whether cataloging public T cell receptors could reveal signatures of past pathogen exposure. The study used immunosequencing to profile the T cell repertoires of some 600 subjects and linked those repertoires to cytomegalovirus serostatus. Along with the 666-subject first cohort, a separate validation cohort of over a hundred different subjects was used. High-throughput TCR immunosequencing, statistical association of individual TCRs with disease status, and machine learning were combined to predict cytomegalovirus infection status. A later analysis re-examined previously published TCR beta repertoires from over 500 donors and added high-resolution HLA genotyping to investigate patterns of TCR occurrence. In the later analysis, no new phenotypic data were used to find candidate immune exposures; instead, reliance was placed on TCR beta sequences and their occurrence across donors. An earlier analysis of fewer than 750 of the donors used high-throughput TCR beta sequencing to judge whether each TCR beta V gene segment behaved as functional or pseudogenic. Donor age, sex, ethnicity and CMV serostatus were compiled alongside the repertoire data. Genome-wide SNP genotypes for about 65% of the roughly 670 donors were used in a later genetic analysis, which treated that subset as a discovery cohort. Every discovery cohort repertoire had been produced on one sequencing platform. Class I and class II HLA loci were covered by the typing at four-digit resolution. The number of typed donors differed by locus: about 620-640 for A, B, C, DRB1 and DQB1; roughly 510 for DQA1; roughly 600 for DPA1; and roughly 490 for DPB1. Four to six DR-DQ haplotypes were handled as single units for association and clustering, since linkage in the cohort was strong. On average, roughly 240,000 unique TCR beta nucleotide sequences were sequenced per donor among several hundred genotyped donors of the cohort, with 15% to 20% of those sequences being non-productive. Beyond this particular receptor, the publication reports: Because HLA typing was unavailable for some donors at each locus, only the typed subset was used in association tests. In an earlier analysis of several hundred of the donors, most TCR beta V segments were observed in productive rearrangements about 87% or about 30% of the time, broadly matching IMGT annotations. In both the original and validation cohorts, the classifier was reported to diagnose cytomegalovirus status with high specificity and sensitivity. Assigning TCR associations to individual alleles was difficult when HLA alleles, especially DR and DQ, strongly co-occurred. Linkage disequilibrium might explain the correlated functional status among segregating V segments, but an unknown experimental factor could not be excluded. In vitro tests confirmed that three of the cytomegalovirus-associated TCR beta chains recognize cytomegalovirus antigens. At a false discovery rate of 0.05, a later analysis linked some 18,000 TCR beta sequences to specific HLA alleles. Several of the top co-occurrence clusters appeared to be linked to parvovirus B19, influenza, CMV and Epstein-Barr virus, according to a later analysis. Across donors, most TCR sequences were observed very rarely, whereas some public TCRs were present in many individuals. A cluster of highly shared sequence variants was judged likely to be a technical artifact of the sequencing pipeline. Some IMGT-functional V segments, including TRBV6-2 and TRBV6-3, could not be distinguished by the 87-base-pair reads and were therefore excluded. Immune exposure information for the cohort was limited to CMV serostatus. V-gene and J-gene trimming of TCR beta chains was associated with a missense DCLRE1C variant in a later genetic analysis, and the association was replicated in an independent cohort. In a later genetic analysis, fewer N-insertions in productive TCRs were reported among donors in an Asian-associated ancestry cluster than the roughly 670-donor mean. The authors suggested that the approach could potentially be generalized to other disease states and immunological phenotypes. In a later analysis, TCR association rates were found to vary across HLA loci, with the most associated TCRs seen for DRB1 alleles and the fewest for HLA-C alleles. In a later analysis, HLA-associated TCR beta chains were found to be more clonally expanded and to have lower generation probabilities than equally common non-associated chains. Because counts were too low, around 17 rarely observed V segments, including chromosome 9 orphons, were left out of the earlier analysis of 587 of the donors. This cohort had only TCR beta chains sequenced, and the lack of alpha or paired-chain data limited which features could be detected. In a later analysis, most CMV-associated TCR beta chains were found to appear HLA-restricted, with HLA associations seemingly driven largely by CMV exposure. A further reported finding was that TCR beta sequences accurately predicted the HLA-A and HLA-B alleles for most subjects in the first cohort. Sequencing depth was assumed to be roughly uniform across donors in the presence/absence analyses, though that assumption may not hold. The study gave a list of more than 150 TCR beta chains associated with cytomegalovirus.

The library relied on the immunoSEQ multiplex PCR assay. For the multiplex PCR, a mixture combining 60 forward primers for TCR Vbeta segments and 13 reverse primers for TCR Jbeta segments was used. The CDR3 region of rearranged TCR beta genes was amplified from genomic DNA by a multiplex PCR assay. Amplified TCR beta libraries were sequenced as 87-base-pair reads on the Illumina HiSeq System. Turning to the authors' computational methods: A later analysis tallied some 79 million unique TCR beta chains across the 650 to 750 repertoires, and around 10 million of those chains were shared by two or more donors. Raw reads were error-corrected and collapsed into unique sequences by a nearest-neighbor algorithm in which closely related sequences were merged to remove PCR and sequencing errors. V, D and J gene segments were assigned by aligning CDR3 sequences to IMGT reference sequences. Each retained sequence needed at least a six-nucleotide match to both a V gene segment and a J gene segment. A rearrangement counted as productive if the CDR3 had no stop codons and remained in frame with V and J, and every other rearrangement counted as non-productive. Following IMGT convention, CDR3 was defined as the stretch from the second conserved V-encoded cysteine to the conserved J-encoded phenylalanine. In an earlier analysis of some 550 of the donors, sequences lacking an unambiguous match to a single V gene segment were excluded. An earlier analysis of 587 of the donors classified V segments as functional when productive rearrangements were above 56.7% and as segregating when the standard deviation between donors was above 5%. A statistical classification framework was developed to diagnose cytomegalovirus status using the catalog of TCR beta chain sequences. A later analysis assigned V and J genes by comparing TCR nucleotide sequences with IMGT/GENE-DB human TR gene sequences. A later analysis assigned CDR3 sequences and most-parsimonious VDJ recombination scenarios with the TCRdist pipeline. A later analysis defined each TCR beta chain by its CDR3 amino acid sequence plus V-gene family, and excluded reads lacking a unique V-gene family. To address suspected cross-contamination and a sequencing artifact, a later analysis removed over 500 highly shared, low-generation-probability nucleotide sequences. In a later analysis, a clonal expansion index for each public chain was calculated from normalized within-repertoire ranks of inferred template counts. A later analysis computed generation probabilities with a VDJ recombination model fitted to out-of-frame rearrangements, and checked the results against IGoR. A later analysis scored TCR-TCR, TCR-HLA and TCR-CMV co-occurrence with hypergeometric tests, applying a repertoire-size bias correction to TCR pairs. To estimate false discovery rates, a later analysis permuted the HLA or CMV assignments 20 times. In a later analysis, co-occurring TCRs were grouped with DBSCAN, and TCRdist sequence similarity was added when clustering was performed within HLA-allele-positive subsets. Repertoires with fewer than 30,000 or more than 120,000 public chains were left out of co-occurrence clustering, as were five repertoires with anomalous nucleotide sharing. What TCRdb holds here is the immuneACCESS table cut down to in-frame rearrangements. Part of the clones is not present; checked against another copy, under half of the missing clones reflect an unresolved V gene, and the others are unexplained. The V and J calls and the clone size are those of that table, but D and trimming were determined from the DNA. This sample comprises 120,000 to 150,000 clones, about three fifths of them detected only once. Over 1.5% of the sample goes to the ten largest clones.

The cohort was made up of roughly 670 healthy bone marrow donors. At the time of sampling, all cohort members were nominally healthy, though unrecorded immune exposures were likely present. The donor was CMV seronegative and was included in the group of a few hundred seronegative cohort members. Every donor gave a peripheral blood sample, and the peripheral blood mononuclear cells from that sample were used for TCR beta sequencing. The Qiagen DNeasy Blood Extraction Kit was used to extract genomic DNA from the blood cell samples. As concerns this clone: Its antigen is currently not known. Base quality data are lacking; no much larger clone is found one base away.

The germline V end is reduced by 6 bases and the J end by 4 bases; junction bases left unmatched: 10. From cysteine to phenylalanine, the CDR3 is 16 amino acids long. Kept here is only the CDR3 DNA, which spans 48 bases and is read in frame from base 1. CDR1 is given as SGHTA and CDR2 as FQGNSA, both from the germline V gene. The sample consisted of PBMCs. The receptor chain draws on TRBV7-2 and TRBJ1-3; TRBD1 matches 9 bases in the middle. The clonotype comes from a male donor in good health and CMV-seronegative. The sequenced DNA is TGTGCCAGCAGTCGTCCCGGGACAGGGTTCGGAAACACCATATATTTT. This is translated as CASSRPGTGFGNTIYF.